Listed here are 26 T cell receptor beta chains from one sample, sequenced in a study of CD4 T cells in relation to SARS-CoV-2 and coronaviruses. TCRdb keeps only in-frame clones here, not all; method: immunoSEQ multiplex PCR. Here the sample spans over 15,000 clones, 65% to 75% being singletons. CD4+ T cells from unexposed donors were obtained before the COVID-19 pandemic (2011-2018). Isolation of CD4+ T cells took place after about 9 days in culture. No antigen has been assigned to these receptors. Sequencing was carried out using CD4+ T cells from PBMCs, cultured in vitro. These receptors were taken from a human donor in good health.

V gene TRBV2 combines with J gene TRBJ2-7; TRBD1 is a possible D gene (6 bases). V lost 8 bases, J lost 0 bases, and 17 bases lay in between. Germline V CDR1 and CDR2: SNHLY, FYNNEI. The CDR3 is 15 residues long. CDR3 nucleotide sequence: TGTGCCAGCTCAGCTCTGGACAGCACCTCCTACGAGCAGTACTTC. Residues: CASSALDSTSYEQYF. Looking up the rest from reference TRBV2 and TRBJ2-7 gives the full variable domain: EPEVTQTPSHQVTQMGQEVILRCVPISNHLYFYWYRQILGQKVEFLVSFYNNEISEKSEIFDDQFSVERPDGSNFTLKIRSTKLEDSAMYFCASSALDSTSYEQYFGPGTRLTVT.

The V gene is TRBV30, the J gene TRBJ2-7; 7 bases line up with TRBD2. The germline gives CDR1 GTSNPN, CDR2 SVGIG (reference sequence). J lost 2 bases, V lost 1 base, and 11 bases had no gene match. The CDR3 has 16 amino acids. The CDR3 here is CAWSAVGRARTYEQYF. CDR3 nucleotides: TGTGCCTGGAGTGCCGTGGGGAGGGCACGCACCTACGAGCAGTACTTC.

This chain joins TRBV27 and TRBJ2-7; D is unresolved. The CDR3 runs 13 residues. Germline V lookup: CDR1 MNHEY, CDR2 SMNVEV (reference sequence). V was shortened by 5 bases and J by 0 bases, with 8 bases between the two germline ends. This CDR3 reads CASSPRNSYEQYF. The CDR3, as DNA: TGTGCCAGCAGTCCCCGAAACTCCTACGAGCAGTACTTC.

This sequence joins TRBV19 and TRBJ1-5; D unclear. CDR3 length: 16 residues. The germline V and J ends were trimmed by 5 bases and 6 bases, with 20 bases remaining between them. Germline V gene data show CDR1 as LNHDA and CDR2 as SQIVND (reference sequence). DNA of the CDR3: TGTGCCAGTAGTTCCCAGGAAGGGAGGACGGGTCAGCCCCAGCATTTT. Protein: CASSSQEGRTGQPQHF.

The rearrangement joins TRBV6-1 to TRBJ2-1; 11 nucleotides align to TRBD2. The CDR3 has 16 amino acids. With V trimmed by 2 bases and J by 10 bases, 10 bases remained unmatched. CDR1 and CDR2 from the germline V gene are MNHNS and SASEGT. The CDR3 is CASSERLAGGSGEQFF. The DNA for the CDR3 is TGTGCCAGCAGTGAACGTCTAGCGGGAGGTTCGGGGGAGCAGTTCTTC.

The V and J genes are TRBV7-3 and TRBJ2-5, with 8 nucleotides matching TRBD1. The CDR3 extends over 13 amino acids. The V segment lost 5 bases and the J segment 5 bases; nucleotides outside the gene matches: 4. CDR1 and CDR2 from the germline V gene are SGHTA and FQGTGA. The CDR3 nucleotides read TGTGCCAGCAGCCCCCGACAGGGGGAGACCCAGTACTTC. Amino acids: CASSPRQGETQYF.

This chain connects TRBV7-3 to TRBJ1-2; maybe TRBD1 (5 bases). From germline, CDR1 is SGHTA and CDR2 FQGTGA. Trimming took 5 bases from V and 2 from J, leaving 9 bases between them. The CDR3 has 13 amino acids. CDR3 DNA: TGTGCCAGCAGCCCCGACAGAAACTATGGCTACACCTTC. Translated: CASSPDRNYGYTF. The full variable domain, its missing parts supplied by reference TRBV7-3 and TRBJ1-2, is GAGVSQTPSNKVTEKGKYVELRCDPISGHTALYWYRQSLGQGPEFLIYFQGTGAADDSGLPNDRFFAVRPEGSVSTLKIQRTERGDSAVYLCASSPDRNYGYTFGSGTRLTVV.

This chain connects TRBV15 to TRBJ1-2; D is perhaps TRBD1 (5 bases). The length of the CDR3 is 12 residues. Trimming cost V 3 bases and J 8 bases, with 10 bases left between them. Per the germline V gene, CDR1 is LNHNV and CDR2 is YYDKDF (reference sequence). CDR3 sequence: CATSSPGLGYTF. The CDR3 bases are TGTGCCACCAGCAGCCCAGGGTTAGGCTACACCTTC.

The V call is TRBV29-1, the J call TRBJ2-1; TRBD1 matches 8 bases. The CDR3 length is 13 residues. V lost 6 bases, J lost 7 bases, and 8 bases stayed unmatched. The germline CDR1 and CDR2 sequences are SQVTM and ANQGSEA. CDR3: CSVERQGWNEQFF. Here the CDR3 DNA reads TGCAGCGTCGAAAGACAGGGGTGGAATGAGCAGTTCTTC.

The rearrangement joins TRBV18 to TRBJ1-1, with 9 bases identical to TRBD1. CDR3 size: 14 residues. The ends lost 2 bases at V and 6 bases at J; junction bases unmatched: 4. Germline CDR1 and CDR2: KGHSH and LQKENI. CDR3 sequence (DNA): TGTGCCAGCTCACCAGACAGGGGGTCTTCTGAAGCTTTCTTT. It yields the protein CASSPDRGSSEAFF.

The chain couples TRBV11-2 to TRBJ2-2, with D perhaps matching TRBD1 (5 bases). Germline V gene data show CDR1 as SGHAT and CDR2 as FQNNGV. CDR3 size: 17 residues. V dropped 5 bases and J dropped 0 bases, with 16 bases sitting between them. CDR3 protein: CASSPRVNFPNTGELFF. CDR3 bases: TGTGCCAGCAGCCCCAGGGTGAACTTCCCGAACACCGGGGAGCTGTTTTTT.

The sample holds a few counts of this clone. The chain combines TRBV5-1 with TRBJ1-2, with a possible D match to TRBD1 (5 bases). The CDR3 consists of 15 residues. Trimming left V 0 bases short and J 4 bases short, with 13 bases between. Germline lookup yields CDR1 SGHRS and CDR2 YFSETQ. The CDR3 here is CASSLGQPYAYGYTF. The CDR3 DNA sequence: TGCGCCAGCAGCTTGGGACAGCCTTACGCCTATGGCTACACCTTC. Combining the CDR3 with reference TRBV5-1 and TRBJ1-2 gives the whole variable domain KAGVTQTPRYLIKTRGQQVTLSCSPISGHRSVSWYQQTPGQGLQFLFEYFSETQRNKGNFPGRFSGRQFSNSRSEMNVSTLELGDSALYLCASSLGQPYAYGYTFGSGTRLTVV.

V and J are TRBV5-6 and TRBJ1-2, with no clear D. The CDR3 consists of 14 residues. The V end was cut by 7 bases, the J end by 2 bases, with 15 bases between. CDR1 is SGHDT and CDR2 is YYEEEE in the germline V gene. The CDR3 loop reads CASATGVKNYGYTF. CDR3 DNA: TGTGCCAGCGCCACGGGAGTAAAGAACTATGGCTACACCTTC.

This clone has just one count. The CDR3 region has the DNA TGTGCCAGCAGCTTCCGGGACAGGGGGGACTACGAGCAGTACTTC. This translates into CASSFRDRGDYEQYF. This rearrangement joins TRBV6-5 to TRBJ2-7, with 11 positions matching TRBD1. The CDR3 totals 15 residues. V shed 6 bases, J shed 3 bases, and the junction held 7 bases outside the gene matches. Germline loops: CDR1 MNHEY, CDR2 SVGAGI.

This clone was detected only once. The chain employs TRBV29-1 and TRBJ1-1; no firm D call. Germline V lookup: CDR1 SQVTM, CDR2 ANQGSEA. The CDR3 covers 13 residues. V gave up 3 bases and J gave up 1 base, with 9 bases separating them. The CDR3 region is CSVEAQANTEAFF. The DNA of the CDR3 is TGCAGCGTTGAGGCTCAGGCGAACACTGAAGCTTTCTTT.

This sequence joins TRBV7-9 and TRBJ2-2; D not resolved. This CDR3 has 12 residues. Germline V gene data show CDR1 as SEHNR and CDR2 as FQNEAQ (reference sequence). With 1 base removed from V and 7 bases from J, the gap between germline ends came to 4 bases. The CDR3 spells CASSLDVGELFF. In nucleotides, the CDR3 is TGTGCCAGCAGCTTAGACGTCGGGGAGCTGTTTTTT.

The genes are TRBV9 and TRBJ2-2, with D maybe TRBD1 (5 bases). Germline V gene data show CDR1 as SGDLS and CDR2 as YYNGEE. This CDR3 contains 16 residues. The V gene lost 4 bases and the J gene lost 5 bases, with 18 bases spanning the gap. The CDR3 coding sequence is TGTGCCAGCAGCCCCCCTTTGACAGCTCCAACCGGGGAGCTGTTTTTT. Translating it yields CASSPPLTAPTGELFF.

The J gene is TRBJ1-2, the V gene TRBV27, with D possibly TRBD1 on 5 matching bases. The CDR3 totals 20 residues. CDR1 MNHEY and CDR2 SMNVEV come from the germline V gene (reference sequence). Trimming pared 1 base from V and 5 bases from J, leaving 29 bases between. CDR3 loop: CASSLFPPDSLSLLTYGYTF. As DNA, the CDR3 is TGTGCCAGCAGTTTATTCCCTCCCGACAGCCTATCGCTATTAACATATGGCTACACCTTC.

Only a few counts were recorded for this clone. The CDR3 is CASSPTAYEQYF. CDR3 sequence (DNA): TGCGCCAGCAGCCCGACAGCGTACGAGCAGTACTTC. The rearrangement links TRBV5-1 to TRBJ2-7; a possible D gene is TRBD1 (5 bases). CDR3 length equals 12 residues. Trimming took off 4 bases at V and 4 bases at J, with 9 bases between the two ends. Per germline, CDR1 SGHRS and CDR2 YFSETQ.

The chain carries TRBV18 and TRBJ2-7; D possibly corresponds to TRBD1 (5 bases). There are 12 residues in the CDR3. Trimming removed 3 bases from V and 7 bases from J, with 10 bases in between. Germline V gene lookup returns CDR1 KGHSH and CDR2 LQKENI. CDR3 coding DNA: TGTGCCAGCTCACCCACCCAGGGAGAGCAGTACTTC. Protein product: CASSPTQGEQYF. The variable domain in full, completed from reference TRBV18 and TRBJ2-7, reads NAGVMQNPRHLVRRRGQEARLRCSPMKGHSHVYWYRQLPEEGLKFMVYLQKENIIDESGMPKERFSAEFPKEGPSILRIQQVVRGDSAAYFCASSPTQGEQYFGPGTRLTVT.

This chain links TRBV12-3 or TRBV12-4 with TRBJ2-7; possibly TRBD1 for D (6 bases). Trimming removed 4 bases from V and 4 bases from J, with 8 bases in between. The CDR3 totals 12 residues. CDR3 loop: CASSYRVYEQYF. CDR3 coding DNA: TGTGCCAGCAGTTACAGGGTTTACGAGCAGTACTTC.

This rearrangement joins TRBV7-6 to TRBJ2-3; 7 bases match TRBD2. CDR3 length equals 15 residues. V gave up 4 bases and J gave up 1 base; unmatched junction bases: 5. Germline assignment: CDR1 SGHVS and CDR2 FNYEAQ. Here the CDR3 reads CASSSLAGGTDTQYF. CDR3 DNA: TGTGCCAGCAGCTCCTTAGCGGGCGGCACAGATACGCAGTATTTT.

This clone has just a few counts. V gene TRBV28 combines with J gene TRBJ2-2; 7 bases fit TRBD2. Per the germline V gene, CDR1 is MDHEN and CDR2 is SYDVKM. The CDR3 is made up of 16 amino acids. J lost 6 bases, V lost 5 bases, and 12 bases had no gene match. Here the CDR3 reads CASSVLREWLSGELFF. As DNA, the CDR3 is TGTGCCAGCAGTGTTTTGCGGGAGTGGCTATCCGGGGAGCTGTTTTTT.

The gene calls are TRBV7-2 and TRBJ2-7, with D unresolved. The CDR3 runs to 13 residues. Germline V gene lookup returns CDR1 SGHTA and CDR2 FQGNSA. Trimming removed 5 bases at V and 2 bases at J, with 10 bases between. This CDR3 reads CASSLHSTYEQYF. The CDR3 DNA follows: TGTGCCAGCAGCCTCCACAGCACCTACGAGCAGTACTTC.

The CDR3 nucleotides read TGTGCCAGCAGCCAATCGAACACTGAAGCTTTCTTT. Its translation is CASSQSNTEAFF. This chain connects TRBV3-1 (or the pseudogene TRBV3-2) to TRBJ1-1; D not certain. The CDR3 spans 12 residues. Germline V gives CDR1 LGHDT, CDR2 YNNKEL (reference sequence). V was trimmed by 2 bases and J by 1 base, leaving 2 bases between them.

The rearrangement uses TRBV6-1 and TRBJ1-5; no clear D gene. Germline-derived CDR1 and CDR2 are MNHNS and SASEGT. The CDR3 totals 15 residues. Trimming removed 3 bases from V and 4 bases from J, with 13 bases in between. The CDR3, as DNA: TGTGCCAGCAGTGATGGAGGTAACCCTAATCAGCCCCAGCATTTT. It encodes CASSDGGNPNQPQHF.